The 30 T cell receptor beta chains presented below share a single source sample, sequenced in a study of blood T cell repertoires in COVID-19. Here immunoSEQ multiplex PCR was the method, and the copy in TCRdb shows in-frame clones only, minus some. The profile shows hundreds of thousands of clones, 65% to 90% of them singletons. The specimen sequenced was peripheral blood. Receptors originate from a man aged 45-65 years with acute or convalescent COVID-19.

The gene calls are TRBV29-1 and TRBJ2-3; 7 bases line up with TRBD2. The V segment lost 1 base and the J segment 4 bases; nucleotides outside the gene matches: 8. The CDR3 totals 15 residues. The germline CDR1 and CDR2 sequences are SQVTM and ANQGSEA. DNA of the CDR3: TGCAGCGTTGAAGTTCCCCCGGGAGGTGCAGATACGCAGTATTTT. Protein sequence: CSVEVPPGGADTQYF.

The CDR3 loop is CASSIQGRANQPQHF. The CDR3 DNA sequence: TGTGCCAGCAGTATACAGGGTAGGGCCAATCAGCCCCAGCATTTT. The V and J genes are TRBV6-5 and TRBJ1-5; tentatively, D is TRBD1 (6 bases). Germline V gene sequence: CDR1 MNHEY, CDR2 SVGAGI. The V end was cut by 5 bases, the J end by 3 bases, with 14 bases between. CDR3 length equals 15 residues.

The chain has TRBV6-5 and TRBJ2-5, with 10 bases aligning to TRBD2. The germline CDR1 and CDR2 sequences are MNHEY and SVGAGI. V dropped 6 bases and J dropped 6; count of bases not matched to a gene: 7. This CDR3 contains 14 residues. Here the CDR3 DNA reads TGTGCCAGCAGGGGACTAGCGACTTCGAAGACCCAGTACTTC. Protein: CASRGLATSKTQYF.

This clone showed up just a few times. This chain links TRBV4-1 with TRBJ1-2, with 7 bases identical to TRBD1. The CDR3 covers 15 residues. The J segment lost 8 bases and the V segment lost 5 bases, leaving 14 bases of the junction unmatched. Germline assignment: CDR1 MGHRA and CDR2 YSYEKL. CDR3: CASSDIPGQQRGYTF. The CDR3 DNA reads TGCGCCAGCAGCGATATCCCGGGACAGCAGAGGGGCTACACCTTC.

A single count supports this clone. The rearrangement uses TRBV5-1 and TRBJ1-1; 8 nucleotides agree with TRBD1. This CDR3 has 17 amino acids. Germline V gives CDR1 SGHRS, CDR2 YFSETQ. Unmatched junction bases numbered 7, after V lost 0 bases and J lost 0 bases. The CDR3 DNA sequence: TGCGCCAGCAGCTTGGGAACCAGGGGGCGGATGAACACTGAAGCTTTCTTT. This encodes CASSLGTRGRMNTEAFF.

This chain links TRBV2 with TRBJ2-3; 7 bases align to TRBD2. The J segment lost 4 bases and the V segment lost 8 bases, leaving 12 bases of the junction unmatched. Germline V gives CDR1 SNHLY, CDR2 FYNNEI. The CDR3 runs 15 residues. CDR3 sequence reads: CASRLGLAAADTQYF. The DNA for the CDR3 is TGTGCCAGCCGACTGGGGCTAGCGGCCGCAGATACGCAGTATTTT.

The chain joins TRBV5-8 to TRBJ2-3; 7 bases are shared with TRBD1. Looked up from germline, CDR1 is SGHTS and CDR2 is YDEGEE. With V trimmed by 5 bases and J by 1 base, 10 bases remained unmatched. The CDR3 is made up of 16 amino acids. The CDR3, as DNA: TGTGCCAGCAGGCGTGGCACAGGGGCGGGCACAGATACGCAGTATTTT. Protein product: CASRRGTGAGTDTQYF. Variable domain in full (rest from reference TRBV5-8 and TRBJ2-3): EAGVTQSPTHLIKTRGQQATLRCSPISGHTSVYWYQQALGLGLQFLLWYDEGEERNRGNFPPRFSGRQFPNYSSELNVNALELEDSALYLCASRRGTGAGTDTQYFGPGTRLTVL.

This chain joins TRBV6-6 and TRBJ1-2, with 8 nucleotides matching TRBD1. This CDR3 spans 14 amino acids. The V and J ends lost 6 bases and 2 bases, in that order; junction bases with no gene match: 5. Germline V gene lookup returns CDR1 MNHNY and CDR2 SVGAGI (reference sequence). CDR3 loop: CASRPRTGNYGYTF. CDR3 bases: TGTGCCAGCAGGCCACGGACAGGGAACTATGGCTACACCTTC.

This clone has a single count. The chain couples TRBV19 to TRBJ2-6; the match to TRBD1 covers 10 bases. The CDR3 loop spans 19 amino acids. V shed 6 bases, J shed 2 bases, and the junction held 13 bases outside the gene matches. Germline V gene data show CDR1 as LNHDA and CDR2 as SQIVND (reference sequence). CDR3 protein: CASSARGTGAAPGANVLTF. The CDR3 nucleotides read TGTGCCAGTAGCGCCCGTGGGACAGGGGCTGCCCCTGGGGCCAACGTCCTGACTTTC. Drawing the rest from reference TRBV19 and TRBJ2-6, the complete variable domain is DGGITQSPKYLFRKEGQNVTLSCEQNLNHDAMYWYRQDPGQGLRLIYYSQIVNDFQKGDIAEGYSVSREKKESFPLTVTSAQKNPTAFYLCASSARGTGAAPGANVLTFGAGSRLTVL.

The CDR3, as DNA: TGTGCCAGCAGTTACGGCACCTATGGCTACACCTTC. It is translated as CASSYGTYGYTF. The chain uses TRBV6-5 and TRBJ1-2, with unresolved D. This CDR3 is built from 12 residues. Germline V gene sequence: CDR1 MNHEY, CDR2 SVGAGI. Trimming removed 2 bases at V and 4 bases at J, with 5 bases between.

The chain couples TRBV3-1 (or the pseudogene TRBV3-2) to TRBJ2-1, with 7 bases identical to TRBD2. Germline V lookup: CDR1 LGHDT, CDR2 YNNKEL (reference sequence). Unmatched junction bases numbered 6, after V lost 4 bases and J lost 0 bases. CDR3 length: 16 amino acids. In DNA form, the CDR3 reads TGTGCCAGCAGCCCAGGGCGGGGGAGCTCCTACAATGAGCAGTTCTTC. This encodes CASSPGRGSSYNEQFF.

This rearrangement joins TRBV5-5 to TRBJ2-3, with 7 bases identical to TRBD1. This CDR3 region has 16 residues. Germline-derived CDR1 and CDR2 are SGHKS and YYEKEE (reference sequence). J was trimmed by 4 bases and V by 3 bases; bases with no gene match: 11. The CDR3 loop reads CASSSHIGTAADTQYF. The CDR3 DNA reads as TGTGCCAGCAGCTCCCATATCGGGACAGCCGCAGATACGCAGTATTTT.

The chain recombines TRBV10-2 with TRBJ1-1; TRBD1 is a possible D gene (5 bases). This CDR3 is built from 15 residues. CDR1 and CDR2 from the germline V gene are WSHSY and SAAADI. V was shortened by 7 bases and J by 1 base, with 16 bases between the two germline ends. The CDR3 here is CASTRRGSKNTEAFF. The CDR3 bases are TGCGCCAGCACTCGAAGGGGCAGTAAGAACACTGAAGCTTTCTTT.

V and J are TRBV3-1 (or the pseudogene TRBV3-2) and TRBJ2-1; 9 bases map to TRBD2. There are 16 residues in the CDR3. With 2 bases clipped from V and 9 bases from J, the junction kept 11 bases outside the gene matches. CDR1 and CDR2 from the germline V gene are LGHDT and YNNKEL (reference sequence). Here the CDR3 reads CASSQRTSGRGGEQFF. The DNA for the CDR3 is TGTGCCAGCAGCCAACGAACTAGCGGGCGCGGGGGTGAGCAGTTCTTC.

This chain uses TRBV30 with TRBJ1-4; 9 positions agree with TRBD1. V lost 2 bases to trimming and J lost 7 bases; unmatched junction nucleotides: 5. The CDR3 runs to 14 residues. Germline-derived CDR1 and CDR2 are GTSNPN and SVGIG (reference sequence). Here the CDR3 reads CAWSPGTGLEKLFF. The CDR3 DNA reads as TGTGCCTGGAGTCCCGGGACAGGGCTTGAAAAACTGTTTTTT.

As regards this clone: At one of its ends the junction is not consistent with the germline gene, which may arise from a read error. The chain links TRBV11-2 to TRBJ1-2; TRBD1 matches 12 bases. In germline, CDR1 is SGHAT, CDR2 FQNNGV. The CDR3 length is 14 residues. This CDR3 is CASSHWGTGGATAF. The CDR3 region has the DNA TGTGCCAGCAGCCACTGGGGGACAGGGGGCGCAACCGCCTTC.

The rearrangement joins TRBV10-3 to TRBJ2-7; 8 bases match TRBD2. Per germline, CDR1 ENHRY and CDR2 SYGVKD. This CDR3 has 13 residues. The trim removed 9 bases at V and 5 bases at J, leaving 9 bases unmatched. In DNA, the CDR3 is TGTGCCATTGGACTAGCCGCAGTCGACGAGCAGTACTTC. Translating it yields CAIGLAAVDEQYF.

The V and J genes are TRBV5-6 and TRBJ1-2; D gene unclear. This CDR3 region has 15 residues. CDR1 SGHDT and CDR2 YYEEEE come from the germline V gene. The V gene lost 0 bases and the J gene lost 0 bases, with 9 bases spanning the gap. The CDR3 sequence: CASSLGGDANYGYTF. The DNA for the CDR3 is TGTGCCAGCAGCTTGGGTGGAGACGCTAACTATGGCTACACCTTC.

This clone was seen a few times. Different DNA sequences within this sample yield the same CDR3. CDR3 in DNA: TGTGCCAGCTCACCACCAGGGGGCAATCAGCCCCAGCATTTT. Amino acid sequence: CASSPPGGNQPQHF. The V gene is TRBV18, the J gene TRBJ1-5; possible D gene TRBD1, 5 bases. Germline V CDR1 and CDR2: KGHSH, LQKENI. Trimming took 0 bases from V and 2 from J, leaving 5 bases between them. The length of the CDR3 is 14 residues.

This chain uses TRBV18 with TRBJ2-7; D gene unclear. Trimming removed 0 bases at V and 6 bases at J, with 15 bases between. In germline, CDR1 is KGHSH, CDR2 LQKENI. The CDR3 runs to 15 residues. The DNA of the CDR3 is TGTGCCAGCTCACCACCTTATATAGAAGGCGGCGAGCAGTACTTC. Translating it yields CASSPPYIEGGEQYF.

This chain uses TRBV19 with TRBJ1-2; D gene ambiguous. The germline V gene encodes CDR1 LNHDA and CDR2 SQIVND (reference sequence). The CDR3 sequence is 14 residues long. V lost 0 bases and J lost 4, with 9 bases in between. Here the CDR3 DNA reads TGTGCCAGTAGTATAGATAAGGAGGGCTATGGCTACACCTTC. Its protein product is CASSIDKEGYGYTF.

The chain couples TRBV12-3 or TRBV12-4 to TRBJ1-2; D not resolved. Trimming cost V 6 bases and J 4 bases, with 12 bases left between them. The CDR3 sequence is 13 residues long. CDR3 sequence (DNA): TGTGCCAGCAGCTCTCTGGGCTTCTATGGCTACACCTTC. Translating gives CASSSLGFYGYTF.

The chain uses TRBV27 and TRBJ1-5; D uncertain. The V end was cut by 1 base, the J end by 2 bases, with 15 bases between. CDR1 MNHEY and CDR2 SMNVEV come from the germline V gene (reference sequence). CDR3 length equals 17 residues. CDR3 region: CASSLYPPREGNQPQHF. The CDR3 nucleotides are TGTGCCAGCAGTTTATATCCCCCTCGGGAAGGCAATCAGCCCCAGCATTTT.

V is TRBV6-5 and J is TRBJ1-2; D remains ambiguous. The length of the CDR3 is 15 residues. Deletions cut 3 bases from V and 4 bases from J, with 15 bases between. The germline V gene encodes CDR1 MNHEY and CDR2 SVGAGI. The CDR3, as DNA: TGTGCCAGCAGTTATACCCCGACTAAAGCCTATGGCTACACCTTC. Its translation: CASSYTPTKAYGYTF.

The V gene is TRBV10-1, the J gene TRBJ1-1; 9 bases match TRBD1. Germline CDR1 and CDR2: WNHNN and SYGVQD (reference sequence). The ends lost 3 bases at V and 4 bases at J; junction bases unmatched: 6. This CDR3 spans 15 amino acids. The CDR3 here is CASSDSGTGRTEAFF. CDR3 DNA: TGCGCCAGCAGTGACTCCGGGACAGGGCGCACTGAAGCTTTCTTT.

This chain links TRBV2 with TRBJ1-1; possible D gene TRBD1, 5 bases. The CDR3 runs to 11 residues. Germline loops: CDR1 SNHLY, CDR2 FYNNEI. V gave up 7 bases and J gave up 8 bases, with 11 bases separating them. This CDR3 reads CASIWGVEAFF. The CDR3 region has the DNA TGTGCCAGCATATGGGGGGTAGAAGCTTTCTTT.

The rearrangement uses TRBV15 and TRBJ1-2, with D unresolved. V was trimmed by 0 bases and J by 2 bases, leaving 10 bases between them. CDR3 length: 15 amino acids. Germline V gives CDR1 LNHNV, CDR2 YYDKDF (reference sequence). Written as DNA, the CDR3 is TGTGCCACCAGCAGAGATAGGAGCCCCAACTATGGCTACACCTTC. It is translated as CATSRDRSPNYGYTF.

J is TRBJ1-4 and V is TRBV7-8; D unresolved. The CDR3 is 16 residues long. CDR1 and CDR2 (germline): SGHVS, FQNEAQ. Trimming took 3 bases from V and 0 from J, leaving 11 bases between them. CDR3 nucleotide sequence: TGTGCCAGCAGCTTTGTCCACGGAGCAACTAATGAAAAACTGTTTTTT. It encodes CASSFVHGATNEKLFF.

The V gene is TRBV7-8, the J gene TRBJ2-1, with 9 bases lining up with TRBD1. The length of the CDR3 is 15 residues. J gave up 7 bases and V 5 bases, and 9 bases lay outside the gene matches. CDR1 SGHVS and CDR2 FQNEAQ come from the germline V gene. In DNA, the CDR3 is TGTGCCAGCAGCGCTCGATGGGACAGGGTGAATGAGCAGTTCTTC. Amino acid sequence: CASSARWDRVNEQFF.

This chain uses TRBV6-5 with TRBJ1-1, with 8 bases aligning to TRBD1. The CDR3 totals 13 residues. CDR1 MNHEY and CDR2 SVGAGI come from the germline V gene. The V and J ends lost 6 bases and 6 bases, in that order; junction bases with no gene match: 6. DNA for the CDR3: TGTGCCAGCAGGACCAAGACAGGGGCTGAAGCTTTCTTT. As protein: CASRTKTGAEAFF.